The rows below give T cell receptor beta chains drawn from one sample of a study of glioma-infiltrating T cells after dendritic cell vaccination. Profiling relied on immunoSEQ multiplex PCR, and the TCRdb table lists in-frame clones only, not all of them. The data show roughly 100,000 clones, roughly 80% seen once. Sequencing was performed on blood, taken before dendritic cell vaccination. The receptors here all came from a human donor with glioblastoma. The CDR3 runs from the conserved cysteine through the conserved F or W.

CASSLESVLAGYEQFF TRBV7-9
CASSVLVFGGELFF TRBV9
CASRDRTNEKLFF TRBV19
CASSLAGVVEETQYF TRBV5-4
CASSAGRLGGNQPQHF TRBV7-8
CASSTPGGARYEQYF TRBV6-5
CAWSPGLPKYTGELFF TRBV30
CASSVGGLEGESEQYF TRBV9
CASSQHSGGGRTKNIQYF TRBV4-1
CASSAKRGSTGELFF TRBV7-8
CASSPQGVGTEAFF TRBV9
CASSRAGVRGNNEQFF TRBV5-6
CAWSRDRGFYGYTF TRBV30
CAWSGQGGGETQYF TRBV30
CASSAGTGVRSGANVLTF TRBV9
CASRGQGVDTEAFF TRBV6-6
CASSGTVGRNEQFF TRBV19
CASSLLAADIQYF TRBV7-2
CAISLTTHTQYF TRBV10-3
CASPRGLNTEAFF TRBV6-5
CASSFGQGGYEQYF TRBV11-2
CSPSYNEQFF TRBV29-1
CASSAGGYNEQFF TRBV7-8
CASSLVGGIYGYTF TRBV7-2
CASSLGRMWAGQETQYF TRBV5-6
CASSPLGGEGEQYF TRBV5-4
CASSQWGGGIDTQYF TRBV5-6
CASSLLQDNTEAFF TRBV5-1
CASSDLLRKNIQYF TRBV2
CAWEGRGNNEQFF TRBV30
CASSQEPREAEKLFF TRBV4-3
CASSRYTGKQETQYF TRBV5-5
CAVRGETQYF TRBV6-6
CASSGGEQFF TRBV5-6
CASSLTGSNYEQYF TRBV5-6
CAWTSDRNPSGMNTEAFF TRBV30
CASSLWAGVVNEQFF TRBV5-1
CASRVSADTQYF TRBV5-1
CASSFTGGGEQYF TRBV7-3
CASSLYRAGNTIYF TRBV13
CASSPVPRGGLNEKLFF TRBV5-1
CASSYSFAGGNTEAFF TRBV6-5
CASSRSGIRGDNEQFF TRBV18
CASSSQGRPLNEQFF TRBV5-6
CASRQAINYGYTF TRBV19
CASSQDGGSASRNQPQHF TRBV4-1
CASSLGPGTPSYEQYF TRBV5-1
CASSLEQVNTEAFF TRBV5-1
CASSQDLTGGVTEQYF TRBV4-1
CASSSGTGKNQPQHF TRBV6-6
CASSLGSGFSYNEQFF TRBV11-2
CASSAGVEQYF TRBV6-5
CASSQDGTGNRYTEAFF TRBV4-3